The rows below give T cell receptor beta chains drawn from one sample of a study of cytomegalovirus exposure and HLA in healthy donors. The assay was immunoSEQ multiplex PCR, and TCRdb's table has in-frame clones only and misses some. The table includes around 110,000 clones, 80% to 85% detected once. Sequencing used PBMCs. Source of these receptors: a woman aged 25 to 39 in good health and CMV-seronegative. Each CDR3 is given with its conserved first and last residue. Fields, in order: V gene, J gene, CDR3 protein.

v_call: TRBV9
j_call: TRBJ2-5
cdr3_aa: CASSVAWTGGNQETQYF

v_call: TRBV5-4
j_call: TRBJ2-1
cdr3_aa: CASSLARGSYNEQFF

v_call: TRBV11-3
j_call: TRBJ2-1
cdr3_aa: CASSLVGLAGKAGHNEQFF

v_call: TRBV27
j_call: TRBJ2-2
cdr3_aa: CASSLLGGAGSGELFF

v_call: TRBV6-4
j_call: TRBJ2-7
cdr3_aa: CASSDSIGYEQYF

v_call: TRBV15
j_call: TRBJ1-4
cdr3_aa: CATSRPQAATNEKLFF

v_call: TRBV9
j_call: TRBJ2-7
cdr3_aa: CASSVTGQGDEQYF

v_call: TRBV7-9
j_call: TRBJ2-1
cdr3_aa: CASSWRSGRAYNEQFF

v_call: TRBV9
j_call: TRBJ2-2
cdr3_aa: CASSVDRGGTGELFF

v_call: TRBV7-2
j_call: TRBJ2-3
cdr3_aa: CASSPASGRPRDTQYF

v_call: TRBV7-9
j_call: TRBJ2-3
cdr3_aa: CASSFQRQSGGGTDTQYF

v_call: TRBV6-5
j_call: TRBJ2-7
cdr3_aa: CASSYQGKYEQYF

v_call: TRBV18
j_call: TRBJ2-7
cdr3_aa: CASSPSNAGGGQYF

v_call: TRBV5-1
j_call: NA
cdr3_aa: CASSLEAGFGYEQYF

v_call: TRBV25-1
j_call: TRBJ1-1
cdr3_aa: CASSEFPVGQGAGTEAFF

v_call: TRBV15
j_call: TRBJ2-5
cdr3_aa: CATSRDGDRGLETQYF

v_call: TRBV2
j_call: TRBJ2-3
cdr3_aa: CASSLPISGRADTQYF

v_call: TRBV28
j_call: TRBJ2-7
cdr3_aa: CASSLSQGHPYEQYF

v_call: TRBV11-2
j_call: TRBJ1-1
cdr3_aa: CASSLGGIMNTEAFF

v_call: TRBV6-5
j_call: TRBJ2-2
cdr3_aa: CASTFTMAGELFF

v_call: TRBV27
j_call: TRBJ2-4
cdr3_aa: CASSLSGGGGGRGIQYF

v_call: TRBV5-1
j_call: TRBJ2-5
cdr3_aa: CASSLAGAMFQETQYF

v_call: TRBV6-1
j_call: TRBJ1-2
cdr3_aa: CASSELGRDYGYTF

v_call: TRBV6-5
j_call: TRBJ1-2
cdr3_aa: CASSYSKGARLLF

v_call: TRBV7-2
j_call: TRBJ2-1
cdr3_aa: CASSLAGLLYNEQFF

v_call: TRBV7-9
j_call: TRBJ2-1
cdr3_aa: CASSLRTGTGDNEQFF

v_call: TRBV11-2
j_call: TRBJ2-6
cdr3_aa: CASSFSGIRSSGANVLTF

v_call: TRBV19
j_call: TRBJ2-4
cdr3_aa: CASRGASPKNIQYF

v_call: TRBV5-4
j_call: TRBJ2-1
cdr3_aa: CASSLNLAGGLNEQFF

v_call: TRBV6-1
j_call: TRBJ2-3
cdr3_aa: CASSEFSGRPDTQYF

v_call: TRBV27
j_call: TRBJ1-2
cdr3_aa: CASSAEGAQGYTF

v_call: TRBV7-9
j_call: TRBJ1-1
cdr3_aa: CSSSFRTEAFF

v_call: TRBV7-9
j_call: TRBJ2-2
cdr3_aa: CASSLDTNTGELFF

v_call: TRBV7-6
j_call: TRBJ2-2
cdr3_aa: CASSSLQGNTGELFF

v_call: TRBV18
j_call: TRBJ2-7
cdr3_aa: CASSSDQGATYEQYF

v_call: TRBV20-1
j_call: TRBJ2-7
cdr3_aa: CSASVAPEQYF

v_call: TRBV11-2
j_call: TRBJ2-1
cdr3_aa: CASSLGTGGEWRDEQFF

v_call: TRBV6-1
j_call: TRBJ2-1
cdr3_aa: CASSEVQGPYNEQFF

v_call: TRBV5-4
j_call: TRBJ2-3
cdr3_aa: CASSPGLAGDFSTDTQYF

v_call: TRBV6-5
j_call: TRBJ1-2
cdr3_aa: CASSYSMPGVEGYTF

v_call: TRBV6-6
j_call: TRBJ2-5
cdr3_aa: CASHNPRAAPQETQYF

v_call: TRBV28
j_call: TRBJ2-1
cdr3_aa: CASSLRQRKYNEQFF

v_call: TRBV6-1
j_call: TRBJ1-1
cdr3_aa: CASSALPTGRNTEAFF

v_call: TRBV6-6
j_call: TRBJ2-3
cdr3_aa: CASRSTGFGDTQYF

v_call: TRBV29-1
j_call: TRBJ1-1
cdr3_aa: CSVLTESTEAFF

v_call: TRBV7-3
j_call: TRBJ2-3
cdr3_aa: CASSSDPGLAGGLAADTQYF

v_call: TRBV18
j_call: TRBJ1-2
cdr3_aa: CASSPDRGYGYTF

v_call: TRBV11-2
j_call: TRBJ2-1
cdr3_aa: CASSTIRAYNEQFF

v_call: TRBV6-5
j_call: TRBJ2-3
cdr3_aa: CASSYQSPRTDTQYF

v_call: TRBV28
j_call: TRBJ2-3
cdr3_aa: CASSPGTGDTQYF

v_call: TRBV7-2
j_call: TRBJ2-7
cdr3_aa: CASSLGTGQGEYEQYF

v_call: TRBV7-9
j_call: TRBJ2-1
cdr3_aa: CASSLFLAGGYNEQFF

v_call: TRBV5-4
j_call: TRBJ2-7
cdr3_aa: CASSYRQGQVEQYF

v_call: TRBV11-3
j_call: TRBJ2-1
cdr3_aa: CASSPDRGSYNEQFF